These 25 T cell receptor beta chains share one sample of origin, sequenced in a study of blood T cell repertoires in COVID-19. The method was immunoSEQ multiplex PCR; TCRdb's version includes in-frame clones alone and lacks a portion of them. The top ten hold around 2.3% of the sample, which has 270,000 or so clones, 90% seen once. Sequencing was done on a sample of peripheral blood. These receptors originate from a woman aged 55-69 years with COVID-19, enrolled during active disease.

The chain is built from TRBV6-2 or TRBV6-3 and TRBJ1-2; D not resolved. The CDR3 is 14 residues long. V was cut by 5 bases and J by 7 bases, with 17 bases left in between. CDR1 MNHEY and CDR2 SVGEGT come from the germline V gene. CDR3 sequence: CASSVTHSTRGYTF. The CDR3 DNA reads as TGTGCCAGCAGTGTAACCCATTCGACTCGTGGCTACACCTTC.

This chain joins TRBV5-4 and TRBJ1-4; 7 nucleotides align to TRBD1. CDR3 length equals 14 residues. Trimming at V came to 4 bases and at J to 4 bases, leaving 4 bases not matched to a gene. Germline V gives CDR1 SGHNT, CDR2 YYREEE (reference sequence). This CDR3 reads CASSRQGLNEKLFF. The CDR3 DNA sequence: TGTGCCAGCAGCCGACAGGGTCTTAATGAAAAACTGTTTTTT.

The chain recombines TRBV11-3 with TRBJ1-4; 11 nucleotides line up with TRBD1. With 0 bases clipped from V and 2 bases from J, the junction kept 11 bases outside the gene matches. Germline lookup yields CDR1 SGHNT and CDR2 YENEEA. This CDR3 spans 20 amino acids. This chain's CDR3 is CASSLDKGQGGIPTNEKLFF. CDR3 bases: TGTGCCAGCAGCTTAGATAAGGGACAGGGGGGGATCCCGACTAATGAAAAACTGTTTTTT.

The V gene is TRBV19, the J gene TRBJ2-2; tentatively, D is TRBD1 (6 bases). Trimming cost V 3 bases and J 3 bases, with 14 bases left between them. This CDR3 region has 16 residues. CDR1 LNHDA and CDR2 SQIVND come from the germline V gene (reference sequence). CDR3 sequence: CASSIPGGVHTGELFF. Here the CDR3 DNA reads TGTGCCAGTAGTATCCCTGGGGGCGTACACACCGGGGAGCTGTTTTTT.

The J gene is TRBJ1-2, the V gene TRBV7-2; weak D call: TRBD1 (5 bases). Looked up from germline, CDR1 is SGHTA and CDR2 is FQGNSA. The V gene lost 5 bases and the J gene lost 7 bases, with 14 bases spanning the gap. CDR3 length: 13 amino acids. The DNA for the CDR3 is TGTGCCAGCAGCCTGTTACAGGACGTTGGCTACACCTTC. This gives the protein CASSLLQDVGYTF.

The chain employs TRBV6-2 or TRBV6-3 and TRBJ2-5; 7 nucleotides align to TRBD1. V lost 6 bases and J lost 5; bases outside the gene matches: 6. From germline, CDR1 is MNHEY and CDR2 SVGEGT. This CDR3 comprises 13 residues. In nucleotides, the CDR3 is TGTGCCAGCAGCAACAGGGGTCCTGAGACCCAGTACTTC. Amino acid sequence: CASSNRGPETQYF.

The rearrangement uses TRBV9 and TRBJ1-6, with D tentatively TRBD1 (5 bases). V was pared by 4 bases and J by 10 bases, with 12 bases between. The CDR3 runs to 13 residues. CDR1 and CDR2 from the germline V gene are SGDLS and YYNGEE. DNA of the CDR3: TGTGCCAGCAGCCCATGGGGGGAATCACCCCTCCACTTT. This encodes CASSPWGESPLHF.

Concerning this clone itself: The same CDR3 arises from other DNA sequences in this sample as well. The genes are TRBV18 and TRBJ1-5, with D perhaps TRBD1 (6 bases). V was cut by 6 bases and J by 0 bases, with 12 bases left in between. The CDR3 is 15 amino acids. Per the germline V gene, CDR1 is KGHSH and CDR2 is LQKENI. CDR3 sequence: CASSPGQNSNQPQHF. CDR3 DNA: TGTGCCAGCTCTCCGGGACAAAATAGCAATCAGCCCCAGCATTTT.

This CDR3 reads CAISDNPDRNYGYTF. The CDR3 bases are TGTGCCATCAGTGATAATCCGGACAGGAACTATGGCTACACCTTC. This sequence joins TRBV10-3 and TRBJ1-2; 7 bases match TRBD1. CDR1 and CDR2 from the germline V gene are ENHRY and SYGVKD. The length of the CDR3 is 15 residues. V was clipped by 3 bases and J by 2 bases; unmatched bases: 6.

This rearrangement joins TRBV11-2 to TRBJ2-1, with D possibly being TRBD2 (7 bases). The CDR3 spans 15 residues. Trimming took off 1 base at V and 8 bases at J, with 15 bases between the two ends. Per germline, CDR1 SGHAT and CDR2 FQNNGV. This chain's CDR3 is CASSLVGARGDEQFF. The DNA of the CDR3 is TGTGCCAGCAGCTTAGTGGGGGCCCGGGGGGATGAGCAGTTCTTC.

The J gene is TRBJ1-1, the V gene TRBV27; 8 positions agree with TRBD1. Germline-derived CDR1 and CDR2 are MNHEY and SMNVEV (reference sequence). With V trimmed by 5 bases and J by 4 bases, 12 bases remained unmatched. This CDR3 comprises 16 residues. DNA for the CDR3: TGTGCCAGCAGTCCCCCGGACAGGGCAGGGCGCACTGAAGCTTTCTTT. Its protein is CASSPPDRAGRTEAFF.

The chain recombines TRBV30 with TRBJ1-5; D is perhaps TRBD1 (5 bases). Germline V lookup: CDR1 GTSNPN, CDR2 SVGIG (reference sequence). V was clipped by 0 bases and J by 9 bases, with 15 bases between them. This CDR3 contains 14 residues. Written as DNA, the CDR3 is TGTGCCTGGAGTGTACCACTGCAGGGCAGGCCCCAGCATTTT. Its protein is CAWSVPLQGRPQHF.

The chain couples TRBV4-3 to TRBJ2-1; TRBD2 agrees at 9 bases. The V gene end was trimmed by 4 bases and the J gene end by 12 bases; junction bases not matched to a gene: 13. This CDR3 has 15 residues. Germline CDR1 LGHNA, CDR2 YSLEER. The CDR3 DNA reads TGCGCCAGCAGCCCCCTCCCGGCTAGCGGGGAGGCGCAGTTCTTC. It encodes CASSPLPASGEAQFF.

V gene TRBV9 combines with J gene TRBJ1-4; maybe TRBD1 (6 bases). V lost 4 bases to trimming and J lost 7 bases, with 20 bases between them. The CDR3 extends over 16 amino acids. Germline CDR1 and CDR2: SGDLS and YYNGEE. In DNA, the CDR3 is TGTGCCAGCAGCTCACCCACCAGGGGCAGCCGTGAAAAACTGTTTTTT. The encoded protein is CASSSPTRGSREKLFF. Filled out from reference TRBV9 and TRBJ1-4, the complete variable domain reads DSGVTQTPKHLITATGQRVTLRCSPRSGDLSVYWYQQSLDQGLQFLIQYYNGEERAKGNILERFSAQQFPDLHSELNLSSLELGDSALYFCASSSPTRGSREKLFFGSGTQLSVL.

This chain links TRBV7-9 with TRBJ1-5, with 7 nucleotides matching TRBD1. V shed 1 base and J 7 bases; nucleotides not matched to a gene: 13. The length of the CDR3 is 17 residues. Germline CDR1 and CDR2: SEHNR and FQNEAQ (reference sequence). This chain's CDR3 is CASSLGQGVWIEQPQHF. As DNA, the CDR3 is TGTGCCAGCAGCTTAGGGCAGGGGGTATGGATAGAACAGCCCCAGCATTTT. The complete variable domain, with remaining parts taken from reference TRBV7-9 and TRBJ1-5, reads DTGVSQNPRHKITKRGQNVTFRCDPISEHNRLYWYRQTLGQGPEFLTYFQNEAQLEKSRLLSDRFSAERPKGSFSTLEIQRTEQGDSAMYLCASSLGQGVWIEQPQHFGDGTRLSIL.

V is TRBV25-1 and J is TRBJ1-5; D is possibly TRBD1 (6 bases). CDR3 length equals 14 residues. The V gene's germline CDR1 is MGHDK and CDR2 SYGVNS. V shed 5 bases and J shed 3 bases, with 11 bases lying between them. CDR3 region: CASSQTGTNQPQHF. CDR3 DNA: TGTGCCAGCAGTCAGACAGGTACCAATCAGCCCCAGCATTTT.

About this clone: At one end the junction does not follow the germline gene, possibly because of a read error. The chain employs TRBV9 and TRBJ1-2, with 10 bases that match TRBD1. There are 11 residues in the CDR3. Germline loops: CDR1 SGDLS, CDR2 YYNGEE. The CDR3 region is CASSPSRDRGW. The CDR3, as DNA: TGTGCCAGCAGCCCCTCCAGGGACAGGGGTTGG.

This chain links TRBV1 with TRBJ2-5; no check of the table's D call, TRBD1, against the DNA was made. TRBV1 counts as a pseudogene. CDR3 length: 15 amino acids. In nucleotides, the CDR3 is TGCACCAGCAGTCTCAATGTTTGGCCCCGTAAGACCCAGTACTTC. This codes for CTSSLNVWPRKTQYF.

The rearrangement uses TRBV6-2 or TRBV6-3 and TRBJ2-5, with TRBD1 identical over 9 bases. This CDR3 is built from 15 residues. Germline V CDR1 and CDR2: MNHEY, SVGEGT. V gave up 2 bases and J gave up 5 bases; unmatched junction bases: 6. CDR3 region: CASSYGHRGLETQYF. The CDR3 DNA follows: TGTGCCAGCAGTTACGGGCACAGGGGGCTGGAGACCCAGTACTTC.

Only one count was recorded for this clone. CDR3 sequence reads: CASSLSLRGGGTDTQYF. The DNA of the CDR3 is TGTGCCAGCAGCTTGTCCTTGCGGGGGGGCGGGACAGATACGCAGTATTTT. V is TRBV5-4 and J is TRBJ2-3, with 9 bases identical to TRBD2. Germline V gene data show CDR1 as SGHNT and CDR2 as YYREEE (reference sequence). This CDR3 is 17 amino acids long. V was clipped by 1 base and J by 3 bases; unmatched bases: 9.

This chain connects TRBV28 to TRBJ1-1; D gene unclear. The CDR3 covers 14 residues. The V and J ends lost 6 bases and 0 bases respectively, with 11 bases between them. Germline CDR1 reads MDHEN; CDR2 reads SYDVKM. This CDR3 reads CASRQRPVNTEAFF. The CDR3 DNA sequence: TGTGCCAGCAGACAGAGACCAGTGAACACTGAAGCTTTCTTT.

The CDR3 is CASSTTDRVLRSTQYF. The CDR3 DNA sequence: TGTGCCAGTAGTACCACCGACAGGGTTCTCCGTAGTACGCAGTATTTT. This chain joins TRBV19 and TRBJ2-3; 7 nucleotides align to TRBD1. This CDR3 region has 16 residues. Trimming at V came to 4 bases and at J to 8 bases, leaving 15 bases not matched to a gene. Germline V gene data show CDR1 as LNHDA and CDR2 as SQIVND (reference sequence). Looking up the rest from reference TRBV19 and TRBJ2-3 gives the full variable domain: DGGITQSPKYLFRKEGQNVTLSCEQNLNHDAMYWYRQDPGQGLRLIYYSQIVNDFQKGDIAEGYSVSREKKESFPLTVTSAQKNPTAFYLCASSTTDRVLRSTQYFGPGTRLTVL.

The V gene is TRBV18, the J gene TRBJ2-2; D perhaps matches TRBD1 (6 bases). This CDR3 region has 17 residues. Per the germline V gene, CDR1 is KGHSH and CDR2 is LQKENI. Trimming cost V 0 bases and J 3 bases, with 14 bases left between them. The CDR3 nucleotides are TGTGCCAGCTCACCACCGGCAGCAGGGGAATACACCGGGGAGCTGTTTTTT. This gives the protein CASSPPAAGEYTGELFF.

The chain's CDR3 is CASSPPNYGYTF. The CDR3 nucleotides are TGTGCCAGCAGCCCCCCGAACTATGGCTACACCTTC. V usage is TRBV2 and J usage is TRBJ1-2; D gene ambiguous. V lost 6 bases and J 2 bases, leaving 7 bases between the germline ends. CDR1 SNHLY and CDR2 FYNNEI come from the germline V gene. The CDR3 is 12 amino acids.

The chain couples TRBV5-4 to TRBJ2-6; D gene unclear. This CDR3 comprises 14 residues. Trimming stripped 6 bases from V and 2 bases from J, with 9 bases between. Germline lookup yields CDR1 SGHNT and CDR2 YYREEE (reference sequence). This chain's CDR3 is CASTRETGANVLTF. The CDR3 nucleotides are TGTGCCAGCACTAGAGAAACTGGGGCCAACGTCCTGACTTTC.